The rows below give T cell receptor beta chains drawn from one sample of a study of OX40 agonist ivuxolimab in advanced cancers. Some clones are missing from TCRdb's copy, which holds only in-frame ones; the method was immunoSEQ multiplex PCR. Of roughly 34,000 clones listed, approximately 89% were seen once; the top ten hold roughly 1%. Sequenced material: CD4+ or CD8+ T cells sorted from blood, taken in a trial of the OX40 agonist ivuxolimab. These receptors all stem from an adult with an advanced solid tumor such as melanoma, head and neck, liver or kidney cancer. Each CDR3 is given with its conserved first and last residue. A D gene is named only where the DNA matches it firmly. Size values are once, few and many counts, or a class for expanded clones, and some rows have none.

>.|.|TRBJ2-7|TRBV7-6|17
TGTGCCAGCAGCTTAGCGTCCGGGAGCTATAGTTCCTACGAGCAGTACTTC
CASSLASGSYSSYEQYF
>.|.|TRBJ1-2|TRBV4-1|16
TGCGCCAGCAGCCAAGTTGGGCAGGGGAGTATGATTGGCTACACCTTC
CASSQVGQGSMIGYTF
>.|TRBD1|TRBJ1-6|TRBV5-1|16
TGCGCCAGCAGCTTGGCGGGACAGGGAGGTAATTCACCCCTCCACTTT
CASSLAGQGGNSPLHF
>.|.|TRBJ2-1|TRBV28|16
TGTGCCAGCAGTTTAATCCGTCGGGGCAGGGGTGGTGAGCAGTTCTTC
CASSLIRRGRGGEQFF
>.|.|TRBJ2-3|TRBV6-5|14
TGTGCCAGCAGTTACTCTGGGGCAACAGATACGCAGTATTTT
CASSYSGATDTQYF
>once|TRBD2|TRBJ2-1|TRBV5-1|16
TGCGCCAGCAGCGCCTTAGCGGGGGGGCGCTACAATGAGCAGTTCTTC
CASSALAGGRYNEQFF
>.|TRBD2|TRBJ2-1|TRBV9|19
TGTGCCAGCAGCGTAGCTACTTCTAGCGGGGATAGCTCCTACAATGAGCAGTTCTTC
CASSVATSSGDSSYNEQFF
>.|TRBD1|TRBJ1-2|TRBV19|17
TGTGCCAGTAGTATCCGACAGGGAGGGATAGTCCGTTATGGCTACACCTTC
CASSIRQGGIVRYGYTF
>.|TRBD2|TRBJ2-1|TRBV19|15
TGTGCCAGTAGGATAAGCGGGAGCGGTTACAATGAGCAGTTCTTC
CASRISGSGYNEQFF
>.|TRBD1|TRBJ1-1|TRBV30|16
TGTGCCTGGAGTGTATGGGACAGGGGGCGAGACACTGAAGCTTTCTTT
CAWSVWDRGRDTEAFF
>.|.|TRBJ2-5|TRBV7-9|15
TGTGCCAGCAGCTTAGGGTGGGGCTCGTCGGAGACCCAGTACTTC
CASSLGWGSSETQYF
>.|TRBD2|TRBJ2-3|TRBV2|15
TGTGCCAGCAGTCCACTAGCGGGGGGTACAGATACGCAGTATTTT
CASSPLAGGTDTQYF
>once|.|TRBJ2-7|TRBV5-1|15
TGCGCCAGCAGCTTGTTCTACGGGAGCTCCTACGAGCAGTACTTC
CASSLFYGSSYEQYF
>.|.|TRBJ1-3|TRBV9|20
TGTGCCAGCAGCTCTCCTAGAGGGGGTTCACGGGACAACTCTGGAAACACCATATATTTT
CASSSPRGGSRDNSGNTIYF
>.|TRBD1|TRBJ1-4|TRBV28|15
TGTGCCAGTAATGGACAGGGGTTACCTAATGAAAAACTGTTTTTT
CASNGQGLPNEKLFF
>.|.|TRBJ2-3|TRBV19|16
TGTGCCAGTAGACGGGGACGGGGGGCTTGGACAGATACGCAGTATTTT
CASRRGRGAWTDTQYF
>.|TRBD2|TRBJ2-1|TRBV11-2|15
TGTGCCAGCAGCTTACTAGCGGGGGCATACAATGAGCAGTTCTTC
CASSLLAGAYNEQFF
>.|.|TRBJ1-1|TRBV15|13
TGTGCCACCAGCAGAGATAGGAGAACTGAAGCTTTCTTT
CATSRDRRTEAFF
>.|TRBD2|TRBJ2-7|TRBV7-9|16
TGTGCCAGCAGCTTAAGCGGGGGGATCACTGCCTACGAGCAGTACTTC
CASSLSGGITAYEQYF
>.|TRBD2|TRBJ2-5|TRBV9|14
TGTGCCAGCAGCGTAGCGGGGGGAAAAGAGACCCAGTACTTC
CASSVAGGKETQYF
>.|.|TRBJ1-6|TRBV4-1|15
TGCGCCAGCAGTCTTAGGGAAAGGGCGAATTCACCCCTCCACTTT
CASSLRERANSPLHF
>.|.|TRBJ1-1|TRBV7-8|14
TGTGCCAGCAGCTTTGGCACCAGGCAGGATGAAGCTTTCTTT
CASSFGTRQDEAFF
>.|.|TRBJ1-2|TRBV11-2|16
TGTGCCAGCAGCGTCGGAGGGGGTCGGACCCGCTATGGCTACACCTTC
CASSVGGGRTRYGYTF
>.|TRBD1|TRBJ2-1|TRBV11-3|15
TGTGCCAGCAGCTTAGGTGGGGACAGGGGGAATGAGCAGTTCTTC
CASSLGGDRGNEQFF
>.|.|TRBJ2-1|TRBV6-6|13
TGTGCCAGCAGATTACTACAGGACAATGAGCAGTTCTTC
CASRLLQDNEQFF
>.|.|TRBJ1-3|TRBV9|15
TGTGCCAGCAGCGTAGCGAGTACCTCTGGAAACACCATATATTTT
CASSVASTSGNTIYF
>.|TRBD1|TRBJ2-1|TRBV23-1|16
TGCGCCAGCAGTCCAGGTGATGGGACAGTTGGCAATGAGCAGTTCTTC
CASSPGDGTVGNEQFF
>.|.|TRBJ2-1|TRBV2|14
TGTGCCAGCAGCCGAGGGCGGGGTAGTGATGAGCAGTTCTTC
CASSRGRGSDEQFF
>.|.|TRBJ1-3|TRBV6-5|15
TGTGCCACACACCCCCCGGGGGCTCGTGGAAACACCATATATTTT
CATHPPGARGNTIYF
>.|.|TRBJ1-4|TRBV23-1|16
TGCGCCAGCAGTCAATCGTTAAAAGGGGGTGGAGAAAAACTGTTTTTT
CASSQSLKGGGEKLFF
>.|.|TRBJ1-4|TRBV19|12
TGTGCCAGTAGTAGGGTCCCGGAAAAACTGTTTTTT
CASSRVPEKLFF
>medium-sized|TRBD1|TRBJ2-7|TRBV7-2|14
TGTGCCAGCAGCCGCAGGGACAGGGGAAGCGAGCAGTACTTC
CASSRRDRGSEQYF
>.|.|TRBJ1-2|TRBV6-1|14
TGTGCCAGCAGTGCCCAAGGAATGCACTATGGCTACACCTTC
CASSAQGMHYGYTF
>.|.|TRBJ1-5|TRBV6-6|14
TGTGCCAGCAGTCAGGACCCCGGAATCCAGCCCCAGCATTTT
CASSQDPGIQPQHF
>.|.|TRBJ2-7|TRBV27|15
TGTGCCAGCAGTTCCATCCCGGGACCGTCCTACGAGCAGTACTTC
CASSSIPGPSYEQYF
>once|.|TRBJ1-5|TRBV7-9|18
TGTGCCAGCAGCCCTACGCCTCTACTGGATGCGAACAATCAGCCCCAGCATTTT
CASSPTPLLDANNQPQHF
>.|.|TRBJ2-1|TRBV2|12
TGTGCCAGCAGTGAAAGCTACAATGAGCAGTTCTTC
CASSESYNEQFF
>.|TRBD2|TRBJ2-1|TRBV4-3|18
TGCGCCAGCAGCCAAGAGATCGGGACTAGCGGGGGCTACAATGAGCAGTTCTTC
CASSQEIGTSGGYNEQFF
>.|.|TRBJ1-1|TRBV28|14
TGTGCCAGCAGTTTCGGAGGGGTAGAGCGATTAGCTTTCTTT
CASSFGGVERLAFF
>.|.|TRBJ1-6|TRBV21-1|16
TGTGCCAGCACCGATCTTATGAGACGGGCAAATTCACCCCTCCACTTT
CASTDLMRRANSPLHF
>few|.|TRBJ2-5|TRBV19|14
TGTGCCAGTAGTTCGGGTCGCCACCAAGAGACCCAGTACTTC
CASSSGRHQETQYF
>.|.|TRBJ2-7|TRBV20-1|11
TGCAGTGCTTCGCTGTTTTACGAGCAGTACTTC
CSASLFYEQYF
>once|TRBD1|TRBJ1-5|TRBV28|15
TGTGCCAGCAGCTACTACAGGGGGCCCGGTCAGCCCCAGCATTTT
CASSYYRGPGQPQHF
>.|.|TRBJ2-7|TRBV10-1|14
TGCGCCAGCAGTGAAGGACTACAGCTCTACGAGCAGTACTTC
CASSEGLQLYEQYF
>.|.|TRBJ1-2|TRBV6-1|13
TGTGCCAGCAGTGAACGGGGGGCGGGTGGCTACACCTTC
CASSERGAGGYTF
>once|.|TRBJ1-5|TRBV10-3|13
TGTGCCATACAAGACAGGAGAAATCAGCCCCAGCATTTT
CAIQDRRNQPQHF
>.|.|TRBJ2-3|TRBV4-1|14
TGCGCCAGCAGCCAAGGAGCATCCACAGATACGCAGTATTTT
CASSQGASTDTQYF